A selection of T cell receptor beta chains follows, all from one sample in a study of CD8 T cells in ankylosing spondylitis. A single record per CDR3 protein comes from TCRdb applying MiXCR to the 5' RACE reads. The sample carries about 250,000 distinct CDR3 sequences, 30% to 35% recorded once. Sequencing was performed on blood, either unsorted or a sorted T cell fraction (not recorded which). All receptors derive from a male donor with ankylosing spondylitis or in good health (not recorded which). Both conserved end residues are part of each CDR3. The D gene is left open where the match is weak. The size entry is marked missing in some rows and otherwise reads once, few, many or a size class.

>TRBV7-8|TRBJ1-5|few|TRBD1
CASSLGTGLDQPQHF
TGTGCCAGCAGCTTAGGGACAGGGCTGGATCAGCCCCAGCATTTT
>TRBV6-5|TRBJ2-3|few|.
CASSYSSVPDTQYF
TGTGCCAGCAGTTACTCGTCGGTTCCAGATACGCAGTATTTT
>TRBV15|TRBJ2-3|.|TRBD1
CATGTGVTDTQYF
TGTGCCACCGGGACAGGGGTCACAGATACGCAGTATTTT
>TRBV7-9|TRBJ2-1|.|.
CASSPGNEQFF
TGTGCCAGCAGCCCGGGGAATGAGCAGTTCTTC
>TRBV6-2/TRBV6-3|TRBJ2-3|.|TRBD1
CASSPDRVSTDTQYF
TGTGCCAGCAGCCCGGACAGGGTTAGCACAGATACGCAGTATTTT
>TRBV6-1|TRBJ1-1|many|.
CASSRFAAGESEAFF
TGTGCCAGCAGTAGGTTCGCAGCAGGGGAGTCTGAAGCTTTCTTT
>TRBV6-1|TRBJ2-1|.|.
CASPRNPSYNEQFF
TGTGCCAGTCCCCGGAACCCCTCCTACAATGAGCAGTTCTTC
>TRBV20-1|TRBJ2-5|.|.
CSARDLLNLQETQYF
TGCAGTGCTAGAGATCTTCTAAATCTTCAAGAGACCCAGTACTTC
>TRBV7-6|TRBJ2-3|.|.
CASSTIAKKGTDTQYF
TGTGCCAGCAGCACAATAGCCAAGAAGGGCACAGATACGCAGTATTTT
>TRBV20-1|TRBJ2-5|.|TRBD1
CSASRGTGGPETQYF
TGCAGTGCTAGCCGAGGGACAGGGGGTCCAGAGACCCAGTACTTC
>TRBV20-1|TRBJ2-3|few|TRBD1
CSAMTGEGADTQYF
TGCAGTGCTATGACAGGGGAAGGGGCAGATACGCAGTATTTT
>TRBV7-2|TRBJ1-3|few|.
CASSSGVAGNTIYF
TGTGCCAGCAGCTCGGGGGTCGCTGGAAACACCATATATTTT
>TRBV7-2|TRBJ2-7|.|TRBD2
CASSSRTSPYEQYF
TGTGCCAGCAGCTCGCGGACTAGTCCTTACGAGCAGTACTTC
>TRBV5-1|TRBJ2-3|.|.
CASSVDRQGVTDTQYF
TGCGCCAGCAGCGTTGACAGGCAAGGGGTCACAGATACGCAGTATTTT
>TRBV12-3/TRBV12-4|TRBJ1-4|.|.
CASSLGGHGEKLFF
TGTGCCAGCAGTTTGGGGGGGCACGGTGAAAAACTGTTTTTT
>TRBV12-3/TRBV12-4|TRBJ1-2|.|.
CASSPSAPGNYGYTF
TGTGCCAGCAGTCCATCTGCACCGGGGAACTATGGCTACACCTTC
>TRBV12-3/TRBV12-4|TRBJ2-1|.|.
CASSFEGHEQFF
TGTGCCAGCAGTTTCGAGGGGCATGAGCAGTTCTTC
>TRBV27|TRBJ2-7|few|.
CASSLSSGGFSYEQYF
TGTGCCAGCAGTTTATCTTCCGGGGGCTTCTCCTACGAGCAGTACTTC
>TRBV20-1|TRBJ2-7|few|.
CSAYHGTFTYEQYF
TGCAGTGCTTATCACGGGACATTCACCTACGAGCAGTACTTC
>TRBV3-1|TRBJ2-3|.|.
CASCLTTDKTDTQYF
TGTGCCAGCTGCCTCACGACGGATAAGACAGATACGCAGTATTTT
>TRBV10-3|TRBJ1-1|once|.
CAISDQGPRAFF
TGTGCCATCAGTGACCAGGGCCCAAGAGCTTTCTTT
>TRBV20-1|TRBJ1-5|many|.
CSARAVDNQPQHF
TGCAGTGCTAGAGCGGTTGACAATCAGCCCCAGCATTTT
>TRBV6-5|TRBJ2-1|many|.
CASSYNTLGQGSPLVF
TGTGCCAGCAGTTACAACACATTAGGGCAGGGGTCCCCCTTGGTCTTC
>TRBV20-1|TRBJ2-7|.|TRBD2
CSARTSGPYEQYF
TGCAGTGCCCGGACTAGCGGCCCTTACGAGCAGTACTTC